These 26 T cell receptor beta chains came from one sample sequenced in a study of T cell repertoires in cytomegalovirus infection (dated by TCRdb to about 2019). The label giving this sample's treatment or condition can be read as: in vitro stimulation with specific CMV peptide epitopes to enrich CMV-specific T cells. No cognate antigen is known for these TCRs. Instrument used: Illumina HiSeq 1500. TCRdb itself trimmed the public reads at Q25 with fastp, ran MiXCR and retained productive beta chains. Duplicate CDR3 protein sequences are folded into a single record with the most common DNA and genes. The sample table shows 700,000 to 850,000 distinct CDR3 sequences, and 30% to 35% are seen once. 9.5% to 15% of the sample comes from the top ten. The specimen was cultured CD8+ T cells from PBMCs, collected from culture after CMV antigen stimulation. These receptors originate from a human donor in good health (CMV status not recorded). Some clones in this sample may be carry-over from other donors' samples.

The chain is built from TRBV6-5 and TRBJ1-4; 7 bases map to TRBD1. This CDR3 is 16 amino acids long. Trimming took 7 bases from V and 2 from J; bases not matched to a gene: 10. CDR1 MNHEY and CDR2 SVGAGI come from the germline V gene. The CDR3 DNA reads as TGTGCCAGCAAGACAAGGACAGGACTTACTAATGAAAAACTGTTTTTT. Its protein product is CASKTRTGLTNEKLFF.

Note on this clonotype: A much larger clone sits a single nucleotide away, making a read error possible. The chain employs TRBV7-2 and TRBJ2-7; D is unclear. The CDR3 covers 13 residues. Trimming removed 4 bases from V and 3 bases from J, with 10 bases in between. In germline, CDR1 is SGHTA, CDR2 FQGNSA. CDR3 nucleotide sequence: TGTACCAGCAGCTATCCTAGGAGCTACGAGCAGTACTTC. As protein: CTSSYPRSYEQYF.

The chain couples TRBV19 to TRBJ1-1; TRBD1 matches at 10 bases. The CDR3 spans 15 residues. The germline CDR1 and CDR2 sequences are LNHDA and SQIVND (reference sequence). V gave up 6 bases and J gave up 4 bases; unmatched junction bases: 8. Written as DNA, the CDR3 is TGTGCCAGTAGCGTTTTCGACAGGGGGCCCACTGAAGCTTTCTTT. Translated: CASSVFDRGPTEAFF. The full variable domain, its missing parts supplied by reference TRBV19 and TRBJ1-1, is DGGITQSPKYLFRKEGQNVTLSCEQNLNHDAMYWYRQDPGQGLRLIYYSQIVNDFQKGDIAEGYSVSREKKESFPLTVTSAQKNPTAFYLCASSVFDRGPTEAFFGQGTRLTVV.

This clonotype has just a few counts. The rearrangement uses TRBV19 and TRBJ1-4; D is ambiguous. Trimming shortened V by 2 bases and J by 3 bases, and 7 bases separated the two germline ends. Germline V CDR1 and CDR2: LNHDA, SQIVND (reference sequence). CDR3 length equals 14 residues. The CDR3 sequence: CASSITGSNEKLFF. The CDR3 nucleotides are TGTGCCAGTAGTATAACGGGGTCTAATGAAAAACTGTTTTTT.

The chain uses TRBV25-1 and TRBJ1-3; 7 nucleotides line up with TRBD1. In germline, CDR1 is MGHDK, CDR2 SYGVNS. V was clipped by 5 bases and J by 5 bases; unmatched bases: 6. The CDR3 sequence is 14 residues long. CDR3: CASSTRGGRNTIYF. In DNA, the CDR3 is TGTGCCAGCAGTACGAGAGGGGGCCGAAACACCATATATTTT.

The rearrangement links TRBV27 to TRBJ1-2; TRBD1 matches 9 bases. Germline V gene data show CDR1 as MNHEY and CDR2 as SMNVEV (reference sequence). V shed 0 bases, J shed 7 bases, and the junction held 6 bases outside the gene matches. The CDR3 runs 15 residues. CDR3 DNA sequence: TGTGCCAGCAGTTTATCGTTGGACAGGGGATTTGGCTACACCTTC. Protein product: CASSLSLDRGFGYTF.

In its sample, this clonotype was seen a few times. The V call is TRBV20-1, the J call TRBJ2-3; 8 bases align to TRBD2. The CDR3 is 16 residues long. Trimming removed 0 bases from V and 2 bases from J; junction bases left unmatched: 7. Germline assignment: CDR1 DFQATT and CDR2 SNEGSKA (reference sequence). The CDR3 sequence: CSARDISSGYTDTQYF. CDR3 DNA: TGCAGTGCTAGAGATATCTCTAGCGGGTACACAGATACGCAGTATTTT.

The genes are TRBV6-6 and TRBJ2-1, with 10 nucleotides matching TRBD2. V gave up 2 bases and J gave up 7 bases; unmatched junction bases: 5. The length of the CDR3 is 15 residues. Germline CDR1 MNHNY, CDR2 SVGAGI (reference sequence). The CDR3 DNA reads TGTGCCAGCAGTTACCGACTAGCGGGTGTTAATGAGCAGTTCTTC. Translating gives CASSYRLAGVNEQFF.

This clonotype was found many times. The chain couples TRBV7-6 to TRBJ2-1, with 9 bases that match TRBD1. Trimming at V came to 5 bases and at J to 8 bases, leaving 7 bases not matched to a gene. This CDR3 has 14 amino acids. Germline CDR1 SGHVS, CDR2 FNYEAQ. CDR3 sequence: CASSIGTGLDEQFF. CDR3 bases: TGTGCCAGCAGCATCGGGACAGGGTTGGATGAGCAGTTCTTC.

The J gene is TRBJ2-1, the V gene TRBV7-9; TRBD2 is a possible D gene (5 bases). V gave up 3 bases and J gave up 8 bases, with 11 bases separating them. This CDR3 spans 13 amino acids. Germline values: CDR1 SEHNR, CDR2 FQNEAQ (reference sequence). The DNA for the CDR3 is TGTGCCAGCAGCTTGGGAGCTGGGTATGAGCAGTTCTTC. Translation: CASSLGAGYEQFF.

The chain combines TRBV4-2 with TRBJ2-5; the match to TRBD2 covers 12 bases. The CDR3 has 17 amino acids. The germline V gene has CDR1 LGHNA and CDR2 YNFKEQ. V gave up 1 base and J gave up 1 base; unmatched junction bases: 4. The CDR3 DNA reads as TGTGCCAGCAGCCAAGCCCGACTAGCGGGGGTCCAAGAGACCCAGTACTTC. This translates into CASSQARLAGVQETQYF.

Only a few counts were recorded for this clonotype. V gene TRBV7-6 combines with J gene TRBJ2-1, with D unclear. Between the trimmed V and J ends, which lost 5 bases and 2 bases, there was a span of 7 bases. Germline-derived CDR1 and CDR2 are SGHVS and FNYEAQ. This CDR3 contains 13 residues. CDR3 DNA sequence: TGTGCCAGCAGCCCTGATGCCTACAATGAGCAGTTCTTC. This codes for CASSPDAYNEQFF.

This clonotype is a singleton in its sample. The chain couples TRBV9 to TRBJ2-6; 9 bases align to TRBD1. This CDR3 contains 19 residues. J was trimmed by 0 bases and V by 0 bases; bases with no gene match: 7. Germline V gene sequence: CDR1 SGDLS, CDR2 YYNGEE. CDR3 bases: TGTGCCAGCAGCGTAGGGGGGGGACAGGGCTACTCTGGGGCCAACGTCCTGACTTTC. Its protein is CASSVGGGQGYSGANVLTF.

The chain combines TRBV6-1 with TRBJ1-3; no firm D call. Germline CDR1 and CDR2: MNHNS and SASEGT. The CDR3 runs 20 residues. The V end was cut by 2 bases, the J end by 0 bases, with 23 bases between. For the CDR3, the DNA is TGTGCCAGCAGTGAAATCCCAGCCAATATTGTCACTTTCTCTGGAAACACCATATATTTT. This sequence encodes CASSEIPANIVTFSGNTIYF.

This clonotype has more than one count but fewer than ten. The chain joins TRBV12-3 or TRBV12-4 to TRBJ2-7; unclear D gene. Trimming removed 1 base at V and 2 bases at J, with 6 bases between. The CDR3 extends over 13 amino acids. The CDR3 coding sequence is TGTGCCAGCAGTTTAGGCATAGCCTACGAGCAGTACGTC. It is translated as CASSLGIAYEQYV.

This clonotype was observed at least ten times. V and J are TRBV7-9 and TRBJ1-1; no clear D gene. V was shortened by 1 base and J by 5 bases, with 5 bases between the two germline ends. There are 12 residues in the CDR3. Germline V gene lookup returns CDR1 SEHNR and CDR2 FQNEAQ (reference sequence). The DNA for the CDR3 is TGTGCCAGCAGCTTAGACCGGACTGAAGCTTTCTTT. Encoded protein: CASSLDRTEAFF.

The CDR3 sequence is CASSSGTKGYEQYF. CDR3 in DNA: TGTGCCAGCAGTTCCGGGACAAAGGGCTACGAGCAGTACTTC. This chain connects TRBV6-6 to TRBJ2-7, with a possible D match to TRBD1 (6 bases). The CDR3 sequence is 14 residues long. Trimming took off 4 bases at V and 3 bases at J, with 13 bases between the two ends. The germline gives CDR1 MNHNY, CDR2 SVGAGI (reference sequence).

The chain couples TRBV27 to TRBJ2-1, with TRBD1 as a possible D gene (6 bases). V shed 5 bases and J shed 7 bases, with 15 bases lying between them. CDR3 length equals 14 residues. Germline CDR1 and CDR2: MNHEY and SMNVEV (reference sequence). The CDR3 nucleotides are TGTGCCAGCAGTCTAGGGACACTGGGGAATGAGCAGTTCTTC. It yields the protein CASSLGTLGNEQFF.

Worth noting for this clonotype: This may arise from a read error, as a much more abundant clone is one base away. The chain employs TRBV12-3 or TRBV12-4 and TRBJ2-2; TRBD2 is a possible D gene (7 bases). CDR3 length equals 15 residues. The CDR3 nucleotides read TGTGCCAACAGTTTTCGGGGGGCTGACACCGGGGAGCTGTTTTTT. It translates to CANSFRGADTGELFF.

This clonotype occurred a few times. The chain couples TRBV19 to TRBJ2-7; TRBD1 agrees at 8 bases. This CDR3 contains 14 residues. Trimming cost V 5 bases and J 3 bases; bases outside gene matches: 6. The germline gives CDR1 LNHDA, CDR2 SQIVND (reference sequence). Here the CDR3 reads CASSAATGDYEQYF. The DNA of the CDR3 is TGTGCCAGTAGTGCCGCGACAGGGGACTACGAGCAGTACTTC.

The chain recombines TRBV7-9 with TRBJ1-4; TRBD1 matches 7 bases. Germline V gene data show CDR1 as SEHNR and CDR2 as FQNEAQ (reference sequence). The CDR3 consists of 16 residues. V lost 4 bases to trimming and J lost 8 bases; unmatched junction nucleotides: 13. The CDR3 reads CASSSKRQGSREKLFF. In nucleotides, the CDR3 is TGTGCCAGCAGCTCCAAAAGACAGGGATCTAGGGAAAAACTGTTTTTT.

The chain links TRBV27 to TRBJ2-1, with TRBD1 as a possible D gene (6 bases). V was clipped by 3 bases and J by 6 bases, with 12 bases between them. Germline loops: CDR1 MNHEY, CDR2 SMNVEV (reference sequence). This CDR3 comprises 14 residues. The CDR3 protein is CASSFLDSLNEQFF. The DNA for the CDR3 is TGTGCCAGCAGTTTTCTGGACAGTCTCAATGAGCAGTTCTTC.

As for this clonotype: A read error may explain this, as a much larger clone is one base away. The gene calls are TRBV7-8 and TRBJ2-2, with a tentative D call TRBD1 (6 bases). CDR1 SGHVS and CDR2 FQNEAQ come from the germline V gene. Trimming took 1 base from V and 4 from J, leaving 22 bases between them. The CDR3 has 19 amino acids. The CDR3 loop reads CASSLVGTTSLSGTGELFF. For the CDR3, the DNA is TGTGCCAGCAGCTTAGTGGGGACAACATCCCTTTCGGGCACCGGGGAGCTGTTTTTT.

A word on this clonotype: This may be a read error: a much more frequent sequence differs by one nucleotide. CDR3 sequence reads: CASSEVRAKGNNGQFF. As DNA, the CDR3 is TGTGCCAGCAGTGAAGTGAGAGCAAAGGGCAACAATGGGCAGTTCTTC. The V and J genes are TRBV6-1 and TRBJ2-1, with D unresolved. This CDR3 has 16 residues. Germline CDR1 reads MNHNS; CDR2 reads SASEGT.

The rearrangement uses TRBV15 and TRBJ2-2; D perhaps matches TRBD2 (6 bases). V was clipped by 0 bases and J by 4 bases, with 12 bases between them. The CDR3 is made up of 16 amino acids. Germline V gene lookup returns CDR1 LNHNV and CDR2 YYDKDF (reference sequence). The chain's CDR3 is CATSRDLREVTGELFF. The DNA of the CDR3 is TGTGCCACCAGCAGAGATTTGAGGGAGGTCACCGGGGAGCTGTTTTTT.

As regards this clonotype: The junction differs from germline at one of its ends, possibly a read error. The rearrangement uses TRBV4-1 and TRBJ2-1, with D tentatively TRBD2 (6 bases). The V gene's germline CDR1 is MGHRA and CDR2 YSYEKL. The CDR3 covers 17 residues. CDR3 DNA sequence: TGTGCCAGCAGCCATGTCGACGGCGGGACCTCCTACAATGAGCAGTTCTTC. It yields the protein CASSHVDGGTSYNEQFF.